This T cell receptor beta chain was captured by sequencing in a study of T cells in Graves' hyperthyroidism and ophthalmopathy. TCR beta CDR3 sequences were amplified from RNA transcripts. HTBI primers were employed in a first-round RT-PCR of the TCR CDR3. Via MiXCR, TCRdb re-called the multiplex PCR reads, giving one row per CDR3 protein. The data contain 500,000 to 550,000 distinct CDR3 sequences, about a fifth of them singletons. Germline V gene lookup returns CDR1 MNHEY and CDR2 SVGAGI. This CDR3 region has 14 residues. V gave up 0 bases and J gave up 7 bases, with 12 bases separating them. Thyroid ultrasound and orbital computed tomography, with clinical symptoms and serum thyroxine and TRAb, informed diagnoses. Fresh 10 ml peripheral blood yielded PBMCs.

Sequencing was done on a sample of blood. This sequence joins TRBV6-5 and TRBJ1-1; D is perhaps TRBD1 (6 bases). The sequence came from a young man with Graves' hyperthyroidism. The CDR3 region has the DNA TGTGCCAGCAGTTACTCGAGGGGGAATCATGAAGCTTTCTTT. Its protein is CASSYSRGNHEAFF.